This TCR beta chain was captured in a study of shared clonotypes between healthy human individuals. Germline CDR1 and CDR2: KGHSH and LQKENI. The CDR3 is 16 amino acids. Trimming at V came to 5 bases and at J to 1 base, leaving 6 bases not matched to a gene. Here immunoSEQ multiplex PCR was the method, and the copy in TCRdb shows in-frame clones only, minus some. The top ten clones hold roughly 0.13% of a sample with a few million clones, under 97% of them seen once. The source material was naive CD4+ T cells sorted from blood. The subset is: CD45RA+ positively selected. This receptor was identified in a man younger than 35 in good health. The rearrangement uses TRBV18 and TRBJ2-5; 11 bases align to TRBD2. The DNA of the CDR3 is TGTGCCAGCTCAGAACAACTAGCGGGAGCCCAAGAGACCCAGTACTTC. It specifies CASSEQLAGAQETQYF.